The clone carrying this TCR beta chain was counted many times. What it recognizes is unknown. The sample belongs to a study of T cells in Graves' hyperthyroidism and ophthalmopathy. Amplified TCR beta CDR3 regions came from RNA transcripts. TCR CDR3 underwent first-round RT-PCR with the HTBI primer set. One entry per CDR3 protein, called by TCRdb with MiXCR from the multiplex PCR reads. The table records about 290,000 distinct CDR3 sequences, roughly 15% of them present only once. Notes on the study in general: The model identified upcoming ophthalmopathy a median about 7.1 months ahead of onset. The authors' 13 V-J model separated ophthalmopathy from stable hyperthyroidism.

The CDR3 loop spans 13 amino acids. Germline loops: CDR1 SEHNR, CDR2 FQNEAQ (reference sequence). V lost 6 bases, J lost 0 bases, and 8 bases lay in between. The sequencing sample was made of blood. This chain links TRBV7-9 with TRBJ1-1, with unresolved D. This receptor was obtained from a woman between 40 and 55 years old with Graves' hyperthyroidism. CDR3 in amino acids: CASREVLNTEAFF. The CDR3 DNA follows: TGTGCCAGCAGGGAGGTGCTGAACACTGAAGCTTTCTTT.